What follows are 20 T cell receptor beta chains derived from one specimen sequenced in a study of T-cell reconstitution after alpha-beta-depleted transplantation in children. Unique molecular identifiers were incorporated during preparation of the TCRbeta library. TCRdb re-analysed the PCR reads in MiXCR, keeping a single row per CDR3 protein. The table has 780,000 or so distinct CDR3 sequences, roughly 15% seen once. The specimen was PBMCs, mostly from graft donor cells, collected 360 days after TCRalphabeta/CD19-depleted stem cell transplant. The receptors here all came from a male patient aged 5 to 17 who had a stem cell transplant for acute lymphoblastic leukemia, so the T cells may come from the graft donor.

J is TRBJ2-5 and V is TRBV18, with 7 positions matching TRBD1. Germline trimming cut 3 bases from V and 0 bases from J; bases unmatched to any gene: 10. Germline CDR1 reads KGHSH; CDR2 reads LQKENI. The CDR3 loop spans 17 amino acids. The CDR3 region is CASSPWRSRGNQETQYF. CDR3 DNA: TGTGCCAGCTCACCGTGGAGATCCAGGGGGAACCAAGAGACCCAGTACTTC.

The chain couples TRBV16 to TRBJ2-4; D may be TRBD2 (5 bases). V lost 0 bases, J lost 1 base, and 10 bases lay in between. Germline-derived CDR1 and CDR2 are KGHSY and FQNENV. The CDR3 runs to 16 residues. CDR3 nucleotide sequence: TGTGCCAGCAGCCAATCTCCGGGATGGGCCAAAAACATTCAGTACTTC. It is translated as CASSQSPGWAKNIQYF.

This clonotype has more than one count but fewer than ten. The rearrangement links TRBV6-1 to TRBJ1-2; 9 bases map to TRBD1. Per germline, CDR1 MNHNS and CDR2 SASEGT. Trimming cost V 6 bases and J 5 bases; bases outside gene matches: 7. This CDR3 has 14 amino acids. The CDR3 DNA sequence: TGTGCCAGCAGACCGGGACAGGGCGGGTATGGCTACACCTTC. It yields the protein CASRPGQGGYGYTF.

This clonotype has just a few counts. The rearrangement joins TRBV20-1 to TRBJ1-3; D remains ambiguous. V was cut by 3 bases and J by 2 bases, with 29 bases left in between. Germline lookup yields CDR1 DFQATT and CDR2 SNEGSKA (reference sequence). The CDR3 has 20 amino acids. CDR3 bases: TGCAGTGCTAGTCCCCGTGTTGCTCACGGGAGTCGGTCACCTGGAAACACCATATATTTT. Its protein is CSASPRVAHGSRSPGNTIYF.

This clonotype was detected many times. The chain uses TRBV6-5 and TRBJ2-1; TRBD2 aligns across 7 bases. The germline V gene has CDR1 MNHEY and CDR2 SVGAGI. V lost 10 bases, J lost 0 bases, and 9 bases stayed unmatched. The CDR3 sequence is 15 residues long. The CDR3 DNA is TGTGCCACCGGGGGGAGCGGAAGCTCCTACAATGAGCAGTTCTTC. This codes for CATGGSGSSYNEQFF.

This clonotype turned up a few times. The chain links TRBV11-1 to TRBJ2-3; 15 bases are a match to TRBD2. CDR3 length: 17 residues. Germline assignment: CDR1 SGHAT and CDR2 FQDESV (reference sequence). Unmatched junction bases numbered 6, after V lost 5 bases and J lost 3 bases. DNA of the CDR3: TGTGCCAGCAGCCCCGGGACTAGCGGGAGGAAGACAGATACGCAGTATTTT. It yields the protein CASSPGTSGRKTDTQYF.

The table lists this clonotype with a few counts. This chain uses TRBV5-1 with TRBJ2-1, with D hard to call. Deletions cut 0 bases from V and 7 bases from J, with 5 bases between. The CDR3 contains 12 residues. Germline CDR1 reads SGHRS; CDR2 reads YFSETQ. The CDR3 loop reads CASSLDWNEQFF. Here the CDR3 DNA reads TGCGCCAGCAGCTTGGACTGGAATGAGCAGTTCTTC.

The chain carries TRBV7-3 and TRBJ2-1; 7 bases match TRBD1. J gave up 8 bases and V 1 base, and 8 bases lay outside the gene matches. CDR3 length: 15 residues. The germline CDR1 and CDR2 sequences are SGHTA and FQGTGA. Here the CDR3 DNA reads TGTGCCAGCAGCTTAAGGACAGGAACGTTGGATGAGCAGTTCTTC. This gives the protein CASSLRTGTLDEQFF. Variable domain in full (rest from reference TRBV7-3 and TRBJ2-1): GAGVSQTPSNKVTEKGKYVELRCDPISGHTALYWYRQSLGQGPEFLIYFQGTGAADDSGLPNDRFFAVRPEGSVSTLKIQRTERGDSAVYLCASSLRTGTLDEQFFGPGTRLTVL.

This clonotype came up a few times. CDR3 loop: CSAYQSPAGVFF. The CDR3 coding sequence is TGCAGTGCTTACCAATCCCCGGCCGGCGTGTTCTTC. V usage is TRBV20-1 and J usage is TRBJ2-1, with D hard to call. This CDR3 has 12 residues. Germline CDR1 DFQATT, CDR2 SNEGSKA (reference sequence). Deletions cut 5 bases from V and 15 bases from J, with 20 bases between.

The chain has TRBV7-9 and TRBJ1-2, with D hard to call. CDR1 is SEHNR, CDR2 FQNEAQ, per germline (reference sequence). The ends were cut back, 7 bases at V and 4 bases at J, with 16 bases in the middle. CDR3 size: 14 residues. CDR3 amino acids: CASTPMVGVYGYTF. CDR3 coding DNA: TGTGCCAGCACCCCTATGGTGGGAGTCTATGGCTACACCTTC.

This clonotype showed up just once. The genes are TRBV5-1 and TRBJ1-4; TRBD1 might be the D (5 bases). The CDR3 is 17 amino acids. Germline CDR1 SGHRS, CDR2 YFSETQ. V was clipped by 4 bases and J by 3 bases, with 19 bases between them. CDR3 amino acids: CASSRRQGSSANEKLFF. CDR3 DNA: TGCGCCAGCAGCCGCCGGCAGGGCTCATCTGCTAATGAAAAACTGTTTTTT.

V and J are TRBV27 and TRBJ2-7; D gene uncertain. V was shortened by 4 bases and J by 2 bases, with 12 bases between the two germline ends. The CDR3 contains 14 residues. Germline V lookup: CDR1 MNHEY, CDR2 SMNVEV (reference sequence). The chain's CDR3 is CASSWSGQTYEQYF. CDR3 nucleotide sequence: TGTGCCAGCAGTTGGTCGGGCCAAACCTACGAGCAGTACTTC.

DNA for the CDR3: TGTGCCAGCAGCTTTCTAACCGGGACAGGGGTCGACGAGCAGTACTTC. It is translated as CASSFLTGTGVDEQYF. This chain connects TRBV13 to TRBJ2-7, with TRBD1 matching over 10 bases. This CDR3 has 16 amino acids. Germline-derived CDR1 and CDR2 are PRHDT and FYEKMQ (reference sequence). V trimming: 3 bases; J trimming: 5 bases; junction bases outside the gene matches: 10.

The chain combines TRBV5-1 with TRBJ2-7, with D perhaps assigned TRBD1 or TRBD2 (6 bases each). Germline V gene lookup returns CDR1 SGHRS and CDR2 YFSETQ. The ends were cut back, 2 bases at V and 5 bases at J, with 11 bases in the middle. The CDR3 covers 13 residues. The CDR3, as DNA: TGCGCCAGCAGCTTCCACAGGGAGGACGAGCAGTACTTC. Encoded protein: CASSFHREDEQYF.

The genes are TRBV5-6 and TRBJ2-1; the D gene could be TRBD1 or TRBD2 (5 bases each). Germline loops: CDR1 SGHDT, CDR2 YYEEEE. The V end was cut by 4 bases, the J end by 6 bases, with 14 bases between. The CDR3 spans 14 residues. As DNA, the CDR3 is TGTGCCAGCAGCCGGCCAGCAGGGACCAATGAGCAGTTCTTC. It translates to CASSRPAGTNEQFF.

This clonotype was seen repeatedly, ten times or more. A read error may produce the germline difference seen at one junction end. The V gene is TRBV5-1, the J gene TRBJ2-1; TRBD2 matches at 7 bases. CDR1 and CDR2 (germline): SGHRS, YFSETQ. The CDR3 covers 13 residues. The CDR3 coding sequence is TGTGCCAGCAGTTTTAGCGGGTACAATGAGCAGTTCTTC. Translating gives CASSFSGYNEQFF.

This clonotype occurred a few times. The chain combines TRBV20-1 with TRBJ2-7; 14 bases fit TRBD2. This CDR3 has 13 amino acids. The germline V gene encodes CDR1 DFQATT and CDR2 SNEGSKA (reference sequence). The V segment lost 5 bases and the J segment 4 bases; nucleotides outside the gene matches: 1. This chain's CDR3 is CSAWTSGRYEQYF. The CDR3 region has the DNA TGCAGTGCTTGGACTAGCGGGAGGTACGAGCAGTACTTC.

The chain joins TRBV27 to TRBJ1-6; D gene uncertain. The CDR3 has 13 amino acids. Between the trimmed V and J ends, which lost 5 bases and 13 bases, there was a span of 15 bases. Germline V gives CDR1 MNHEY, CDR2 SMNVEV (reference sequence). The CDR3 region is CASSQTKQSPLHF. The DNA of the CDR3 is TGTGCCAGCAGTCAGACAAAACAGAGCCCCCTCCACTTT.

On this clonotype: Germline is not matched at one junction end, which may reflect a read error. This rearrangement joins TRBV6-5 to TRBJ2-7; no clear D gene. The CDR3 extends over 13 amino acids. CDR1 is MNHEY, CDR2 SVGAGI, per germline. The CDR3 nucleotides read TGTGCCAGCAGTTACTCGGTCTCCCACGAGCAGTACTTC. Translating it yields CASSYSVSHEQYF.

The V call is TRBV6-2 or TRBV6-3, the J call TRBJ2-7, with a tentative D call TRBD2 (5 bases). CDR1 and CDR2 (germline): MNHEY, SVGEGT. Deletions cut 2 bases from V and 2 bases from J, with 13 bases between. CDR3 length: 15 amino acids. The CDR3 DNA sequence: TGTGCCAGCAGTTACGAGGGCGATAATGCCTACGAGCAGTACTTC. Protein: CASSYEGDNAYEQYF.